Included here is one T cell receptor (beta chain) sequence, with context. This sample was taken from a study of OX40 agonist ivuxolimab in advanced cancers. Produced via immunoSEQ multiplex PCR; TCRdb's table is partial and in-frame only. The sample lists 35,000 to 40,000 clones; 80% to 90% were seen once. With autoimmune disease history or systemic immunosuppression, patients were excluded. Drawing of blood for sampling happened at baseline, at cycle 4 day 1, and at cycle 7 day 1. After removal of 7 bases from V and 4 bases from J, the junction contained 7 bases not matched to a gene. CDR1 is SGHAT, CDR2 FQNNGV, per germline. CDR3 length: 14 residues.

V gene TRBV11-2 combines with J gene TRBJ2-4, with TRBD1 matching 7 bases. This TCR was sampled from an adult with an advanced solid tumor such as melanoma, head and neck, liver or kidney cancer. Sequencing was performed on CD4+ or CD8+ T cells sorted from blood, taken in a trial of the OX40 agonist ivuxolimab. The CDR3 loop reads CASTQDRVKNIQYF. DNA of the CDR3: TGTGCCAGCACCCAAGACAGGGTGAAAAACATTCAGTACTTC.